This TCR beta chain was observed in a study of CD8 T cells in Susac syndrome. Relapsing-remitting disease, either stable or active, was present in the multiple sclerosis controls, who were treatment-naive patients. This clonotype was detected once. Random hexamers were used to reverse transcribe an amount of roughly 0.5 to 1 ug RNA. TCR beta CDR3 was amplified by immunoSEQ covering 54 Vbeta and 13 Jbeta. TCRdb used MiXCR to reprocess the immunoSEQ multiplex PCR reads, holding one entry per CDR3 protein. The repertoire holds 150,000 to 200,000 distinct CDR3 sequences, around 94% seen once, with about 0.09% in the top ten. The V gene's germline CDR1 is SGHTA and CDR2 FQGNSA. The V gene lost 3 bases and the J gene lost 9 bases, with 10 bases spanning the gap. The CDR3 sequence is 12 residues long.

The gene calls are TRBV7-2 and TRBJ2-3; the D gene is possibly TRBD1 (5 bases). Material for sequencing was CD4+ T cells from PBMCs. The sequence came from a human donor with multiple sclerosis. This CDR3 is CASSLDQGTQYF. The CDR3 DNA reads as TGTGCCAGCAGCTTGGACCAGGGCACGCAGTATTTT.